This T cell receptor beta chain is from a study of PD-L1 blockade in urothelial cancer. Germline CDR1 and CDR2: MNHEY and SMNVEV (reference sequence). The V and J ends lost 6 bases and 0 bases, in that order; junction bases with no gene match: 1. The CDR3 loop spans 14 amino acids. Time point in this sample: pretreatment peripheral blood. Clones were read by immunoSEQ multiplex PCR, and TCRdb kept only the in-frame ones, dropping some. The sample records 90,000 or so clones, about 89% being singletons. This TCR came from a woman aged 80 or older with urothelial cancer. The chain joins TRBV27 to TRBJ2-7; the match to TRBD2 covers 11 bases. This sample comprised PBMCs, obtained around atezolizumab (anti-PD-L1) treatment. The CDR3 sequence: CASRGTSGSYEQYF. CDR3 nucleotides: TGTGCCAGCAGAGGGACTAGCGGCTCCTACGAGCAGTACTTC.